This TCR beta chain was identified during a study of beta chain features in type 1 diabetes. Sorting produced populations that all topped 95% purity. Germline loops: CDR1 SGHTA, CDR2 FQGTGA. The CDR3 sequence is 17 residues long. V lost 1 base, J lost 0 bases, and 14 bases lay in between. Expressed TCRB transcripts were sequenced because the isolated RNA had all been reverse transcribed beforehand. The table came from immunoSEQ multiplex PCR; TCRdb's copy has only in-frame clones and leaves some out. Here the sample spans 120,000 to 150,000 clones, roughly a tenth being singletons. The sequenced sample was naive CD4+ T cells from blood. The clonotype originates from a man between 18 and 29 years old in good health. V is TRBV7-3 and J is TRBJ2-3; D possibly corresponds to TRBD2 (7 bases). The CDR3 here is CASSLRGGGPSTDTQYF. The CDR3 DNA follows: TGTGCCAGCAGCTTAAGGGGCGGGGGCCCTAGCACAGATACGCAGTATTTT.